This TCR beta chain was identified in a study of vaccination and CD4 T cells after COVID-19. Study context: Cellular stimulation was performed using overlapping spike peptides derived from SARS-CoV-2, HCoV-NL63, HCoV-OC43 and HCoV-229E.

The treatment: roughly 10-day PBMC culture with coronavirus spike peptide pools or control peptides (ViraFEST assay). With the Oncomine TCR Beta short-read assay, DNA from cultured CD4+ T cells was sequenced. Using its own MiXCR run on the PCR reads, TCRdb lists one record per CDR3 protein. Here the sample spans around 3,400 distinct CDR3 sequences, roughly 30% being singletons. Notes on this clonotype: The antigen remains undetermined.

The V gene's germline CDR1 is MNHNS and CDR2 SASEGT. Unmatched junction bases numbered 8, after V lost 6 bases and J lost 3 bases. CDR3 length: 15 amino acids. The sequence derives from a human donor who had recovered from COVID-19. The chain joins TRBV6-1 to TRBJ1-2; 9 bases line up with TRBD1. Sequenced input: CD4+ T cells from blood, cultured in vitro. In nucleotides, the CDR3 is TGTGCCAGCAGACCTCCGGGACAGGGTCACTATGGCTACACCTTC. This sequence encodes CASRPPGQGHYGYTF.